This T cell receptor (beta chain) was captured by sequencing in a study of OX40 agonist ivuxolimab in advanced cancers. The CDR3 is 16 residues long. V was shortened by 4 bases and J by 8 bases, with 24 bases between the two germline ends. CDR1 and CDR2 from the germline V gene are SGHRS and YFSETQ. Clones were sequenced by immunoSEQ multiplex PCR, and TCRdb holds only the in-frame ones, with some missing. In the table there are some 52,000 clones, 80% to 85% of which are singletons. Source: CD4+ or CD8+ T cells sorted from blood, taken in a trial of the OX40 agonist ivuxolimab. The receptor was isolated from an adult with an advanced solid tumor such as melanoma, head and neck, liver or kidney cancer. The chain employs TRBV5-1 and TRBJ1-2, with D perhaps TRBD1 (6 bases). The CDR3 region is CASSAQGFQGQVGYTF. In DNA, the CDR3 is TGCGCCAGCAGCGCGCAAGGATTTCAGGGGCAGGTCGGCTACACCTTC.